This T cell receptor (beta chain) was retrieved from a study of shared clonotypes between healthy human individuals. Overall study findings and caveats: Some clonotypes were shared by all four sorted-subset donors, while others were not shared. The non-shared ones had lower generation probabilities than the shared ones.

Healthy HIV-negative adults without recent acute infections or vaccinations served as donors. Sequencing was performed with immunoSEQ multiplex PCR; in TCRdb, only in-frame clones are kept and a portion is missing. The table shows some 2 million clones, with roughly 96% occurring only once. Per the germline V gene, CDR1 is SGHRS and CDR2 is YFSETQ. V was shortened by 0 bases and J by 1 base, with 7 bases between the two germline ends. This CDR3 spans 14 amino acids. A remark on this clone: Its antigen remains unidentified. The same CDR3 can be traced to other DNA sequences in this sample.

Sequencing input: naive CD4+ T cells sorted from blood. Subset meaning: CD45RA+ positively selected. The clonotype originates from a young man in good health. This chain uses TRBV5-1 with TRBJ2-5; a weak D match, TRBD1 (5 bases). The DNA for the CDR3 is TGCGCCAGCAGCTTGGAAAGGGGCCAAGAGACCCAGTACTTC. This translates into CASSLERGQETQYF. The variable domain in full, with the rest retrieved from reference TRBV5-1 and TRBJ2-5, is KAGVTQTPRYLIKTRGQQVTLSCSPISGHRSVSWYQQTPGQGLQFLFEYFSETQRNKGNFPGRFSGRQFSNSRSEMNVSTLELGDSALYLCASSLERGQETQYFGPGTRLLVL.